The rows below give T cell receptor beta chains drawn from one sample of a study of T cell repertoires in cytomegalovirus infection. Each CDR3 protein gets one entry after TCRdb re-called the reads with MiXCR. In the table there are 450,000 to 600,000 distinct CDR3 sequences, around 10% of which are singletons. The sample comprised PBMCs. The receptor source for this set is a human donor in good health (CMV status not recorded). Some clones in this sample may be carry-over from other donors' samples. Each CDR3 is given with its conserved first and last residue. Each record gives: J gene, D gene, V gene, clone size, CDR3 length, CDR3 protein, CDR3 DNA. A D gene is named only where the DNA matches it firmly. Size values are once, few and many counts, or a class for expanded clones, and some rows have none.

J: TRBJ2-7; D: NA; V: TRBV20-1; size: NA; length: 11; CDR3: CSAPDAYEQYF; DNA: TGCAGTGCCCCCGACGCCTACGAGCAGTACTTC
J: TRBJ2-7; D: TRBD1; V: TRBV6-5; size: many; length: 16; CDR3: CASSYAGDRGPYEQYF; DNA: TGTGCCAGCAGTTACGCTGGGGACAGGGGCCCCTACGAGCAGTACTTC
J: TRBJ1-1; D: NA; V: TRBV12-3/TRBV12-4; size: many; length: 14; CDR3: CASSAGVMNTEAFF; DNA: TGTGCCAGCAGCGCCGGGGTCATGAACACTGAAGCTTTCTTT
J: TRBJ1-3; D: NA; V: TRBV6-5; size: many; length: 17; CDR3: CASSYSALMFSGNTIYF; DNA: TGTGCCAGCAGTTACTCAGCACTGATGTTCTCTGGAAACACCATATATTTT
J: TRBJ1-2; D: NA; V: TRBV11-2; size: many; length: 14; CDR3: CASSSLTGYYGYTF; DNA: TGTGCCAGCAGCTCCCTTACAGGGTACTATGGCTACACCTTC
J: TRBJ2-2; D: TRBD1; V: TRBV25-1; size: many; length: 18; CDR3: CASSEGMGQGSNTGELFF; DNA: TGTGCCAGCAGTGAGGGAATGGGACAGGGGTCTAACACCGGGGAGCTGTTTTTT
J: TRBJ2-2; D: NA; V: TRBV12-3/TRBV12-4; size: NA; length: 14; CDR3: CATLTEAVFGELFF; DNA: TGTGCCACCCTGACTGAGGCGGTATTCGGGGAGCTGTTTTTT
J: TRBJ2-7; D: NA; V: TRBV10-3; size: many; length: 14; CDR3: CAISDMGRPYEQYF; DNA: TGTGCCATCAGTGATATGGGTCGACCCTACGAGCAGTACTTC
J: TRBJ1-5; D: NA; V: TRBV5-5; size: few; length: 15; CDR3: CASSLEGILNQPQHF; DNA: TGTGCCAGCAGCTTGGAGGGGATTCTCAATCAGCCCCAGCATTTT
J: TRBJ1-4; D: NA; V: TRBV27; size: few; length: 14; CDR3: CASSYDRHNEKLFF; DNA: TGTGCCAGCAGTTATGACAGGCATAATGAAAAACTGTTTTTT
J: TRBJ2-3; D: NA; V: TRBV5-1; size: many; length: 14; CDR3: CASSPVEGTDTQYF; DNA: TGCGCCAGCAGTCCCGTGGAGGGCACAGATACGCAGTATTTT
J: TRBJ1-1; D: TRBD1; V: TRBV19; size: NA; length: 14; CDR3: CATVGTGYITEAFF; DNA: TGTGCCACGGTCGGGACAGGCTACATCACTGAAGCTTTCTTT
J: TRBJ1-2; D: NA; V: TRBV20-1; size: few; length: 15; CDR3: CSAAGMAQGAPGYTF; DNA: TGCAGTGCTGCCGGAATGGCCCAAGGGGCCCCCGGCTACACCTTC
J: TRBJ2-7; D: TRBD1; V: TRBV30; size: few; length: 14; CDR3: CAWIRGTGSYEQYF; DNA: TGTGCCTGGATCCGAGGGACAGGGAGCTACGAGCAGTACTTC
J: TRBJ1-6; D: TRBD1; V: TRBV10-3; size: many; length: 15; CDR3: CAISESTGADSPLHF; DNA: TGTGCCATCAGTGAGTCGACAGGGGCCGATTCACCCCTCCACTTT
J: TRBJ2-7; D: TRBD2; V: TRBV10-3; size: few; length: 15; CDR3: CAISRGVAGAYEQYF; DNA: TGTGCCATCAGCCGGGGGGTAGCGGGAGCCTACGAGCAGTACTTC
J: TRBJ2-1; D: TRBD2; V: TRBV5-1; size: many; length: 14; CDR3: CASSRLAAYNEQFF; DNA: TGCGCCAGCAGCCGACTAGCTGCCTACAATGAGCAGTTCTTC
J: TRBJ1-2; D: NA; V: TRBV27; size: NA; length: 13; CDR3: CASSGGPRDGYTF; DNA: TGTGCCAGCAGTGGGGGGCCGAGGGATGGCTACACCTTC
J: TRBJ2-1; D: TRBD2; V: TRBV7-9; size: many; length: 13; CDR3: CASEVLAGNEQFF; DNA: TGTGCCAGCGAGGTGCTAGCGGGAAATGAGCAGTTCTTC
J: TRBJ1-1; D: NA; V: TRBV28; size: many; length: 14; CDR3: CASRGIQGNTEAFF; DNA: TGTGCCAGCAGAGGCATACAGGGGAACACTGAAGCTTTCTTT
J: TRBJ2-1; D: TRBD2; V: TRBV7-8; size: many; length: 15; CDR3: CASSRGLEAYNEQFF; DNA: TGTGCCAGCAGCCGTGGACTAGAGGCCTACAATGAGCAGTTCTTC
J: TRBJ1-2; D: TRBD1; V: TRBV20-1; size: many; length: 11; CDR3: CSATRQGGYTF; DNA: TGCAGTGCTACAAGACAGGGAGGCTACACCTTC
J: TRBJ2-1; D: NA; V: TRBV7-3; size: many; length: 13; CDR3: CASSHGTRNEQFF; DNA: TGTGCCAGCAGCCATGGGACCCGCAATGAGCAGTTCTTC
J: TRBJ2-7; D: TRBD2; V: TRBV5-1; size: many; length: 16; CDR3: CASSLGLAGGPYEQYF; DNA: TGCGCCAGCAGCTTGGGGCTAGCGGGAGGGCCCTACGAGCAGTACTTC
J: TRBJ1-5; D: NA; V: TRBV20-1; size: many; length: 15; CDR3: CSASTDSYSNQPQHF; DNA: TGCAGTGCTAGTACCGACAGTTATAGCAATCAGCCCCAGCATTTT
J: TRBJ2-5; D: NA; V: TRBV28; size: many; length: 12; CDR3: CASSLPKISQYF; DNA: TGTGCCAGCAGTTTACCTAAGATAAGCCAGTACTTC
J: TRBJ2-7; D: TRBD2; V: TRBV5-6; size: many; length: 15; CDR3: CASRHRRERIYEQYF; DNA: TGTGCCAGCCGCCACAGGCGGGAGAGGATCTACGAGCAGTACTTC